Listed below are T cell receptor beta chains from one sample, sequenced in a study of technical replicates of blood from a few donors. Sequencing used immunoSEQ multiplex PCR; TCRdb keeps in-frame clones, though not all of them. The repertoire has tens of thousands of clones, 95% to 97% of them found once; the top ten carry 0.22%. Sequenced sample: T cells isolated from PBMCs. These receptors were collected from a human donor in good health. The CDR3 runs from the conserved cysteine through the conserved F or W. Fields, in order: D gene, clone size, J gene, V gene, CDR3 protein, CDR3 DNA. The D gene is left open where the match is weak. The listing skips clone size in some rows; elsewhere it reads once, few, many or a size class.

d_gene: TRBD2
abundance: once
j_gene: TRBJ2-2
v_gene: TRBV14
CDR3aa: CASSRSLAGAGELFF
CDR3nt: TGTGCCAGCAGCCGGAGTCTAGCGGGAGCCGGGGAGCTGTTTTTT

d_gene: -
abundance: -
j_gene: TRBJ1-5
v_gene: TRBV6-5
CDR3aa: CASSLPPGPQHF
CDR3nt: TGTGCCAGCAGTCTGCCCCCGGGTCCACAGCATTTT

d_gene: -
abundance: -
j_gene: TRBJ2-2
v_gene: TRBV5-1
CDR3aa: CASSAGLRDTGELFF
CDR3nt: TGCGCCAGCAGCGCGGGTTTAAGGGACACCGGGGAGCTGTTTTTT

d_gene: TRBD2
abundance: -
j_gene: TRBJ2-3
v_gene: TRBV2
CDR3aa: CASSSSGVGDTQYF
CDR3nt: TGTGCCAGCAGTTCCAGCGGGGTGGGAGATACGCAGTATTTT

d_gene: -
abundance: -
j_gene: TRBJ1-5
v_gene: TRBV19
CDR3aa: CASSRGETVFNSNQPQHF
CDR3nt: TGTGCCAGTAGTAGGGGGGAGACAGTGTTTAATAGCAATCAGCCCCAGCATTTT

d_gene: -
abundance: -
j_gene: TRBJ2-3
v_gene: TRBV6-1
CDR3aa: CASSENRGFITDTQYF
CDR3nt: TGTGCCAGCAGTGAGAACCGGGGGTTTATCACAGATACGCAGTATTTT

d_gene: -
abundance: once
j_gene: TRBJ2-5
v_gene: TRBV5-6
CDR3aa: CASSLPMRETQYF
CDR3nt: TGTGCCAGCAGCTTGCCAATGAGAGAGACCCAGTACTTC

d_gene: -
abundance: -
j_gene: TRBJ1-2
v_gene: TRBV6-1
CDR3aa: CASSEMSHYGYTF
CDR3nt: TGTGCCAGCAGTGAAATGTCACATTATGGCTACACCTTC

d_gene: TRBD1
abundance: -
j_gene: TRBJ2-3
v_gene: TRBV27
CDR3aa: CASSLATGGVSTDTQYF
CDR3nt: TGTGCCAGCAGTTTGGCCACAGGGGGCGTCAGCACAGATACGCAGTATTTT

d_gene: TRBD2
abundance: -
j_gene: TRBJ2-1
v_gene: TRBV4-1
CDR3aa: CASSLPGLSFNEQFF
CDR3nt: TGCGCCAGCAGCCTACCGGGACTATCTTTCAATGAGCAGTTCTTC

d_gene: -
abundance: once
j_gene: TRBJ2-7
v_gene: TRBV7-9
CDR3aa: CASSFGHSYEQYF
CDR3nt: TGTGCCAGCAGCTTCGGACACTCCTACGAGCAGTACTTC

d_gene: -
abundance: -
j_gene: TRBJ2-1
v_gene: TRBV19
CDR3aa: CASSMDSGYASDEQFF
CDR3nt: TGTGCCAGTAGTATGGATTCAGGGTACGCCTCGGATGAGCAGTTCTTC

d_gene: TRBD1
abundance: -
j_gene: TRBJ1-1
v_gene: TRBV6-1
CDR3aa: CASSESATGLKAFF
CDR3nt: TGTGCCAGCAGTGAATCTGCGACAGGGTTGAAGGCTTTCTTT

d_gene: -
abundance: -
j_gene: TRBJ1-5
v_gene: TRBV27
CDR3aa: CASSLAGANQPQHF
CDR3nt: TGTGCCAGCAGTTTAGCGGGAGCCAATCAGCCCCAGCATTTT

d_gene: -
abundance: -
j_gene: TRBJ2-7
v_gene: TRBV2
CDR3aa: CASVGGISYEQYF
CDR3nt: TGTGCCAGCGTAGGGGGTATATCCTACGAGCAGTACTTC

d_gene: -
abundance: -
j_gene: TRBJ1-5
v_gene: TRBV19
CDR3aa: CASSDGLGILRGQPQHF
CDR3nt: TGTGCCAGTAGTGATGGCCTGGGGATTCTGCGGGGTCAGCCCCAGCATTTT

d_gene: -
abundance: -
j_gene: TRBJ2-4
v_gene: TRBV7-9
CDR3aa: CASSSITGTPPYF
CDR3nt: TGTGCCAGCAGCTCCATAACCGGGACTCCGCCTTACTTC